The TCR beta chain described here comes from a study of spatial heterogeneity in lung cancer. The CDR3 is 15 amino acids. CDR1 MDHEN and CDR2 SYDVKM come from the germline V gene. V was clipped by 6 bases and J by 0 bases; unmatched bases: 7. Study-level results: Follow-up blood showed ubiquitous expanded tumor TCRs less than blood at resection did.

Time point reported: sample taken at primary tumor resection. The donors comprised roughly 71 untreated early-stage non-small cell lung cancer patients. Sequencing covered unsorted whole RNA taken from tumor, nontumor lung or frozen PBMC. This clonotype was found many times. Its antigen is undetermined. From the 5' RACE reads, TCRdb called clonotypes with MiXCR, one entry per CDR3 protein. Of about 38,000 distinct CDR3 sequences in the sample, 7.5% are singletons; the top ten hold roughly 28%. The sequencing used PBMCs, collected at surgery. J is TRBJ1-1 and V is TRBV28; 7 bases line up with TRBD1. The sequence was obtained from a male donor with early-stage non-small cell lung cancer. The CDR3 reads CASSDGQELNTEAFF. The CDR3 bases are TGTGCCAGCAGCGACGGACAGGAATTGAACACTGAAGCTTTCTTT. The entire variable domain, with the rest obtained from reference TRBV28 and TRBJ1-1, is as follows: DVKVTQSSRYLVKRTGEKVFLECVQDMDHENMFWYRQDPGLGLRLIYFSYDVKMKEKGDIPEGYSVSREKKERFSLILESASTNQTSMYLCASSDGQELNTEAFFGQGTRLTVV.